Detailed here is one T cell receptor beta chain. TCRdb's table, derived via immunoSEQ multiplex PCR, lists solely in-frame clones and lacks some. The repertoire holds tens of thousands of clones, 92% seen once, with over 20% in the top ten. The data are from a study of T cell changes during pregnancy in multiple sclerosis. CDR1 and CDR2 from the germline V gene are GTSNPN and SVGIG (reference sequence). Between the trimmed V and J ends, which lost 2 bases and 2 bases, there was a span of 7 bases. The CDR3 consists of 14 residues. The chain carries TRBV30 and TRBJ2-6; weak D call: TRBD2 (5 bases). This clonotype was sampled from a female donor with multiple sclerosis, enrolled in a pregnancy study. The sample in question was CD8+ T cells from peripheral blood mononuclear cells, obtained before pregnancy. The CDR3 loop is CAWSKGAGANVLTF. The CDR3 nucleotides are TGTGCCTGGAGTAAGGGAGCTGGGGCCAACGTCCTGACTTTC.